These T cell receptor beta chains were read from a single sample in a study of a mutant IDH1 vaccine in newly diagnosed glioma. Assay: immunoSEQ multiplex PCR; the TCRdb copy retains only in-frame clones and omits some. The top ten hold 5.4% of the sample, which has roughly 21,000 clones, 70% to 90% seen once. Sequences were derived from PBMCs, sampled from a glioma patient treated with radiotherapy, temozolomide or both. These receptors came from a man between 35 and 55 years old with glioma. The conserved cysteine and the conserved F or W are not part of the CDR3 here. Each record gives: J gene, V gene, CDR3 length, CDR3 protein.

TRBJ1-1	TRBV13	12	ASSLEGHRTEAF
TRBJ1-2	TRBV5-1	12	ASSGTTGNYGYT
TRBJ1-4	TRBV2	14	ASLAMDGVGNEKLF
TRBJ1-1	TRBV7-2	10	ASSLALTEAF
TRBJ2-3	TRBV27	13	ASSYGGRKTDTQY
TRBJ2-3	TRBV6-6	14	ASSYGFLSGMDTQY
TRBJ1-1	TRBV10-3	13	AISESGRGDTEAF
TRBJ1-2	TRBV6-1	11	ASSGQGTYGYT
TRBJ1-1	TRBV6-5	13	ASSYWGGAPTEAF
TRBJ2-1	TRBV19	14	ASSIGQGGGHNEQF
TRBJ2-3	TRBV29-1	13	SVEDQDRSTDTQY
TRBJ1-1	TRBV2	10	ASSEGGPEAF
TRBJ1-1	TRBV6-4	15	ASSDPVPGTANTEAF
TRBJ1-3	TRBV11-2	14	ASSSFTGGSGNTIY
TRBJ2-3	TRBV6-1	14	ASSEPGTSGIDTQY
TRBJ2-2	TRBV19	14	ASSIGTSGYTGELF